These T cell receptor beta chains were read from a single sample in a study of T cells in Graves' hyperthyroidism and ophthalmopathy. A single record per CDR3 protein comes from TCRdb applying MiXCR to the multiplex PCR reads. Of hundreds of thousands of distinct CDR3 sequences listed, approximately 14% are singletons. Material for sequencing was blood. These receptors were taken from a woman under 30 with Graves' hyperthyroidism. Both conserved end residues are part of each CDR3. D genes are given only for firm matches. Size is stated for part of the rows, as once, few or many counts, or as a class when the clone is expanded.

cdr3_nt | cdr3_aa | clone_size | j_call | d_call | v_call
TGCAGTGCTAGAGATTTTGCGGGGTCATCCTACGAGCAGTACTTC | CSARDFAGSSYEQYF | many | TRBJ2-7 | - | TRBV20-1
TGTGCCAGCAGGGGGACTTCGTGGGACTATGGCTACGCCTTC | CASRGTSWDYGYAF | many | TRBJ1-2 | - | TRBV2
TGTGCCAGCAGCTTAGTTTGGAGCGAGCAGTACTTC | CASSLVWSEQYF | many | TRBJ2-7 | - | TRBV7-2
TGTGCCAGCAGCGTAGGTGGTGGGGCGGGCAATGAGCAGTTCTTC | CASSVGGGAGNEQFF | many | TRBJ2-1 | - | TRBV9
TGTGCCAGCAGTTTGTCGGGGGGGAGGAATGAGCAGTTCTTC | CASSLSGGRNEQFF | many | TRBJ2-1 | TRBD2 | TRBV12-3/TRBV12-4
TGTGCCAGCAGTTACTCCGACGGGGGGGGGTCAGATACGCAGTATTTT | CASSYSDGGGSDTQYF | many | TRBJ2-3 | TRBD2 | TRBV6-6
TGTGCCAGCAGCTTAGGGCTAAACAATGAGCAGTTCTTC | CASSLGLNNEQFF | many | TRBJ2-1 | - | TRBV7-3
TGTGCCTGCCGAGTGGGACAATTTTCCTACGAGCAGTACTTC | CACRVGQFSYEQYF | many | TRBJ2-7 | - | TRBV30
TGCAGTGCGTTACAGGGGAGCCAGCCCCAGCATTTT | CSALQGSQPQHF | - | TRBJ1-5 | TRBD1 | TRBV20-1
TGTGCCAGCAGCTTATCGTCTCTCCTAGGCTCCTACAATGAGCAGTTCTTC | CASSLSSLLGSYNEQFF | many | TRBJ2-1 | - | TRBV11-2
TGTGCCAGCACCCCCCGACTAGTAGTTACCCACGAGCAGTACTTC | CASTPRLVVTHEQYF | many | TRBJ2-7 | - | TRBV7-2
TGTGCCAGCAGCGTGGGAGGGCCGAGCGAGCAGTACTTC | CASSVGGPSEQYF | many | TRBJ2-7 | TRBD2 | TRBV9
TGTGCCAGCAGTTTTGAAGGGGCGGGGGCCCCCCGAGATACGCAGTATTTT | CASSFEGAGAPRDTQYF | - | TRBJ2-3 | - | TRBV4-2
TGTGCCAGCAGTTCTGGTAATCGGATGGCCGAGCAGTACTTC | CASSSGNRMAEQYF | many | TRBJ2-7 | - | TRBV27
TGCAGCGTTGAACCGGTCAGGGGCGGACACCCCACAGATACGCAGTATTTT | CSVEPVRGGHPTDTQYF | many | TRBJ2-3 | - | TRBV29-1
TGCAGCGTTGGCGGACAGGGGGCGTACGAGCAGTACTTC | CSVGGQGAYEQYF | many | TRBJ2-7 | TRBD1 | TRBV29-1
TGCGCCAGCAGCCTGGGGGGAGTAAGCACTGAAGCTTTCTTT | CASSLGGVSTEAFF | - | TRBJ1-1 | - | TRBV5-1
TGTGCCAGCAGCTTAAGCCGGAATATGAGGAACACCGGGGAGCTGGTTTTT | CASSLSRNMRNTGELVF | few | TRBJ2-2 | - | TRBV11-2
TGTGCCAGCAGCTTGGAAGTCCCGAACACCGGGGAGCTGTTTTTT | CASSLEVPNTGELFF | many | TRBJ2-2 | - | TRBV5-8
TGTGCCATCAGCTCAGGACAGGGGGTGTCCGAGCAGTACTTC | CAISSGQGVSEQYF | few | TRBJ2-7 | TRBD1 | TRBV10-3
TGTGCCAGCACCTGGGAGACAGGGGTTATTACTGAAGCTTTCTTT | CASTWETGVITEAFF | many | TRBJ1-1 | TRBD1 | TRBV12-3/TRBV12-4
TGTGCCAGCAGCCAACCTAGCGGGGGAAATGAGCAGTTCTTC | CASSQPSGGNEQFF | many | TRBJ2-1 | TRBD2 | TRBV3-1
TGCAGCGCTCCGGACGGGCTCTTGACTAACTATGGCTACACCTTC | CSAPDGLLTNYGYTF | many | TRBJ1-2 | - | TRBV29-1
TGCGCCAGCAGCCCCCGCCGACAGGGGGGCGACGAGCAGTTCTTC | CASSPRRQGGDEQFF | once | TRBJ2-1 | TRBD1 | TRBV4-1
TGTGCCAGCAGCTCAGCTGGGGGCCGTTGGCCTACGCAGTATTTT | CASSSAGGRWPTQYF | few | TRBJ2-3 | - | TRBV9
TGCGGGGCAGACTCGGATTATAACTATGGCTACACCTTC | CGADSDYNYGYTF | many | TRBJ1-2 | - | TRBV20-1
TGTGCCAGCAGCTCCCAGGCGTTCGGTAATTCACCCCTCCACTTT | CASSSQAFGNSPLHF | - | TRBJ1-6 | - | TRBV11-2